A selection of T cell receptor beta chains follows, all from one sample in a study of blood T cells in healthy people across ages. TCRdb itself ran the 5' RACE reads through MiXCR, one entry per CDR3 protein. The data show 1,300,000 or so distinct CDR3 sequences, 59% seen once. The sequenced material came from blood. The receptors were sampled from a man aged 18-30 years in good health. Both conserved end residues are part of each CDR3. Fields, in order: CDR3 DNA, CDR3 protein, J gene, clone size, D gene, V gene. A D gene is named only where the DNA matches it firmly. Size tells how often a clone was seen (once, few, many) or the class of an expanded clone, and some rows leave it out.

TGTGCCAGGTCCATAGGGGTATCCCGAACGAATGAGCAGTTCTTC	CARSIGVSRTNEQFF	TRBJ2-1	.	.	TRBV2
TGTGCCAGCAGCCTGCTACCGGGACAGGGTCCTTCCTACGAGCAGTACTTC	CASSLLPGQGPSYEQYF	TRBJ2-7	.	TRBD1	TRBV7-9
TGTGCCAGCAGCTTAGCCGGGACTACGGGCACAGATACGCAGTATTTT	CASSLAGTTGTDTQYF	TRBJ2-3	few	TRBD2	TRBV11-2
TGTGCCAGCAGCCAAGTCAAGGGCAGGGACACCGGGGAGCTGTTTTTT	CASSQVKGRDTGELFF	TRBJ2-2	.	.	TRBV4-2
TGTGCCAGCAGAGACCGAGCGGGGCTATCCTACGAGCAGTACTTC	CASRDRAGLSYEQYF	TRBJ2-7	once	TRBD2	TRBV6-5
TGCAGCGTTGAGGGACAGGACTCCTACGAGCAGTACTTC	CSVEGQDSYEQYF	TRBJ2-7	few	TRBD1	TRBV29-1
TGTGCCAGCAGTTACGACGGACAAGGCACAGATACGCAGTATTTT	CASSYDGQGTDTQYF	TRBJ2-3	.	.	TRBV6-6
TGTGCCAGCAAGGTCCCGGGGCAGGAGACCCAGTACTTC	CASKVPGQETQYF	TRBJ2-5	.	.	TRBV6-5
TGTGCCAGCTCTCCCGGTGGGCACACTGAAGCTTTCTTT	CASSPGGHTEAFF	TRBJ1-1	.	.	TRBV12-3/TRBV12-4
TGTGCCAGCAGCTCCCGACAGAAAGAGACCCAGTACTTC	CASSSRQKETQYF	TRBJ2-5	once	.	TRBV7-9
TGTGCCAGCAGCGATAACAACCAGGCTCCCGCCCTCTACGAGCAGTACTTC	CASSDNNQAPALYEQYF	TRBJ2-7	.	.	TRBV7-9
TGTGCCAGCAGCGGCCTACCAGCGGGGGAGCAGTTCTTC	CASSGLPAGEQFF	TRBJ2-1	.	TRBD2	TRBV5-6
TGCGCCAGCAGCCCTCGGACTGACGGTGGAACTAACTATGGCTACACCTTC	CASSPRTDGGTNYGYTF	TRBJ1-2	few	.	TRBV4-3
TGTGCCAGCAGCCCTCGGGACAGGATTGATAGTGGCTACACCTTC	CASSPRDRIDSGYTF	TRBJ1-2	once	TRBD1	TRBV14
TGCAGTGCTAGAGAGAAGACAGCGGGGGGCTACACCTTC	CSAREKTAGGYTF	TRBJ1-2	.	.	TRBV20-1
TGCGCCAGCAGCCAAGACAAATTCAATCAGCCCCAGCATTTT	CASSQDKFNQPQHF	TRBJ1-5	.	.	TRBV4-3
TGTGCCAGCAACGGTCAGGGCTACTATGGCTACACCTTC	CASNGQGYYGYTF	TRBJ1-2	.	.	TRBV25-1
TGCGCCAGCAGCCAAGTAATCAAGGACAGGGATACCTATGGCTACACCTTC	CASSQVIKDRDTYGYTF	TRBJ1-2	.	TRBD1	TRBV4-1
TGTGCCAGCAGCCAAGTTACAGCGGGAGATGGAGAGACCCAGTACTTC	CASSQVTAGDGETQYF	TRBJ2-5	.	TRBD2	TRBV4-2
TGTGCCAGCAGCCAAGAATGGCAGGGATTGTCAGAGACCCAGTACTTC	CASSQEWQGLSETQYF	TRBJ2-5	once	.	TRBV7-9
TGCAGTGCTAGAGTGACAGGAACCTACGAGCAGTACTTC	CSARVTGTYEQYF	TRBJ2-7	few	.	TRBV20-1
TGTGCCAGCAGTTACTCCAAGGGTATTGAGGATCAGCCCCAGCATTTT	CASSYSKGIEDQPQHF	TRBJ1-5	few	.	TRBV6-6
TGTGCCAGCGCCCCGTTAGGATCCACCCTCCACTTT	CASAPLGSTLHF	TRBJ1-6	.	.	TRBV12-3/TRBV12-4
TGTGCCAGCAGCGCTTTCCAAGAGGCGAACTCTGGGGCCAACGTCCTGACTTTC	CASSAFQEANSGANVLTF	TRBJ2-6	.	.	TRBV9
TGTGCCGGCAGCCCTACGGCGGGAGGGCCCTACGAGCAGTACTTC	CAGSPTAGGPYEQYF	TRBJ2-7	.	TRBD2	TRBV12-3/TRBV12-4
TGCGCCAGCAGCTTGGGGACTGGGACCAATGAGCAGTTCTTC	CASSLGTGTNEQFF	TRBJ2-1	.	.	TRBV5-1
TGTGCCAGCAGAAAATACGGACAGGGGGCTATGGATGAGCAGTTCTTC	CASRKYGQGAMDEQFF	TRBJ2-1	.	TRBD1	TRBV6-2/TRBV6-3
TGCAGTGTCTTCATCGGGGAGACCTACGAGCAGTACTTC	CSVFIGETYEQYF	TRBJ2-7	few	.	TRBV20-1
TGCGCCAGCAGCATCGGGACTAGCTTGTCCGAGCAGTACTTC	CASSIGTSLSEQYF	TRBJ2-7	.	TRBD2	TRBV5-1
TGTGCCAGCAGCCCTGGACTAGCTTACTACGAGCAGTACTTC	CASSPGLAYYEQYF	TRBJ2-7	.	TRBD2	TRBV9
TGCAGTGCTGCGGGGGGACCGAATGAAAAACTGTTTTTT	CSAAGGPNEKLFF	TRBJ1-4	few	.	TRBV20-1
TGTGCCAGCACCAGCGGAGGGAGAGATACGCAGTATTTT	CASTSGGRDTQYF	TRBJ2-3	.	.	TRBV7-2
TGCAGCGTTAACATGGCCCCAAGATACGAGCAGTACTTC	CSVNMAPRYEQYF	TRBJ2-7	.	.	TRBV29-1
TGTGCCAGCTCACCACCCGGGAGAATATTAAATGAGCAGTTCTTC	CASSPPGRILNEQFF	TRBJ2-1	.	.	TRBV18
TGCAGCACCCATATGGAGGGCAGGGGCACTGAAGCTTTCTTT	CSTHMEGRGTEAFF	TRBJ1-1	.	.	TRBV29-1
TGCGCCAGCAGCACTGGACAGACCTACTATGGCTACACCTTC	CASSTGQTYYGYTF	TRBJ1-2	.	.	TRBV5-1
TGTGCCAGCAGCCAAGAATTAGTAACCTCCTACGAGCAGTACTTC	CASSQELVTSYEQYF	TRBJ2-7	.	.	TRBV3-1
TGTGCCAGCAGCCAAGGGGCTAGGTCGCACGAGCAGTACTTC	CASSQGARSHEQYF	TRBJ2-7	few	.	TRBV3-1
TGCAGTGCTGGAAATAATTCACCCCTCCACTTT	CSAGNNSPLHF	TRBJ1-6	.	.	TRBV20-1
TGTGCCAGCAGCTCCCACTGGGTGGAACATAGCACAGATACGCAGTATTTT	CASSSHWVEHSTDTQYF	TRBJ2-3	.	.	TRBV5-5
TGTGCCAGCAGTGAAACTCAGGGGAGGAACACTGAAGCTTTCTTT	CASSETQGRNTEAFF	TRBJ1-1	.	.	TRBV2
TGCGCCAGCAGCCAATGGGACAGGGGGGATATAGAGACCCAGTACTTC	CASSQWDRGDIETQYF	TRBJ2-5	many	TRBD1	TRBV4-1
TGTGCCAGCAGTAAATCCGGGACAGGGGCAGGAGGGGCCAACGTCCTGACTTTC	CASSKSGTGAGGANVLTF	TRBJ2-6	.	TRBD1	TRBV6-1
TGTGCCAGCAGTTTACTCGCTTCTGGGGCCAACGTCCTGACTTTC	CASSLLASGANVLTF	TRBJ2-6	.	.	TRBV12-3/TRBV12-4
TGTGCCAGCACCCTCAATCTACTTTGGACTGAAGCTTTCTTT	CASTLNLLWTEAFF	TRBJ1-1	.	.	TRBV2
TGCAGTGCTAGTAAGGTAGCGGACCCCCAAGAGACCCAGTACTTC	CSASKVADPQETQYF	TRBJ2-5	few	.	TRBV20-1
TGCGCCAGCAGCTTGGTTTCAAACCAAGAGACCCAGTACTTC	CASSLVSNQETQYF	TRBJ2-5	.	.	TRBV5-1
TGTGCCAGCAGCTTAGAGGGGGGACAGGGGTCCTACAATGAGCAGTTCTTC	CASSLEGGQGSYNEQFF	TRBJ2-1	.	TRBD1	TRBV7-2
TGCAGCGTTGAGACTAATACGCAGTATTTT	CSVETNTQYF	TRBJ2-3	.	.	TRBV29-1
TGTGCCAGCAGCCAAACACTCATCGGCTATGGCTACACCTTC	CASSQTLIGYGYTF	TRBJ1-2	.	.	TRBV3-1
TGTGCCACCAGCAGAGAAGTCGTAGCGGGAACGGACAATGAGCAGTTCTTC	CATSREVVAGTDNEQFF	TRBJ2-1	.	TRBD2	TRBV15